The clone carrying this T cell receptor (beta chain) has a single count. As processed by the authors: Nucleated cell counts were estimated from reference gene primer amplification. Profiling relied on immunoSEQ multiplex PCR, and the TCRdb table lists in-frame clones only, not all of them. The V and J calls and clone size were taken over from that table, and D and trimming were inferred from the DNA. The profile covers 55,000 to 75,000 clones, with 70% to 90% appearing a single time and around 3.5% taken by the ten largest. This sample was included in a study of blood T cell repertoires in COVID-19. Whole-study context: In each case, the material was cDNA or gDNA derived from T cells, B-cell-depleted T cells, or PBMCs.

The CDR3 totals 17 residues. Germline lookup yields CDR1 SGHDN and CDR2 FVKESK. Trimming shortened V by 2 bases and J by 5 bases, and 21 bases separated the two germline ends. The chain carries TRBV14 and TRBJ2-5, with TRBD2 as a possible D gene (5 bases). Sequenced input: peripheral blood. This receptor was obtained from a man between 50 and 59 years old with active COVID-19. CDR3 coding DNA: TGTGCCAGCAGCCAATCAAGGGCGGTGCCAGCGGCTGAGACCCAGTACTTC. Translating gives CASSQSRAVPAAETQYF.